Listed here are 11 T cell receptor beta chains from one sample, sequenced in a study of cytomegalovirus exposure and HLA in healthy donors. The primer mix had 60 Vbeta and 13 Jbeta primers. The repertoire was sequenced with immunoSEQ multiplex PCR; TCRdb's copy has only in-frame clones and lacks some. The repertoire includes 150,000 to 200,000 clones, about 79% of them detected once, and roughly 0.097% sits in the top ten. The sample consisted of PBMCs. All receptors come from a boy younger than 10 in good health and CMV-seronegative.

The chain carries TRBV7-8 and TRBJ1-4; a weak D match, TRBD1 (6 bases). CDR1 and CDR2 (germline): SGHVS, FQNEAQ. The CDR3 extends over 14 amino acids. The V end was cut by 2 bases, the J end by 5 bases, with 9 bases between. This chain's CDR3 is CASSLYGTNEKLFF. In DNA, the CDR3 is TGTGCCAGCAGCTTATACGGGACAAATGAAAAACTGTTTTTT.

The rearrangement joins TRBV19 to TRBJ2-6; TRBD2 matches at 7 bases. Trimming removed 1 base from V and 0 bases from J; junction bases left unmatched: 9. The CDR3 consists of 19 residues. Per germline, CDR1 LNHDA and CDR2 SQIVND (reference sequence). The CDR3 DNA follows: TGTGCCAGTAGTATAGGGGAGGGCTACTTCAGCTCTGGGGCCAACGTCCTGACTTTC. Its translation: CASSIGEGYFSSGANVLTF.

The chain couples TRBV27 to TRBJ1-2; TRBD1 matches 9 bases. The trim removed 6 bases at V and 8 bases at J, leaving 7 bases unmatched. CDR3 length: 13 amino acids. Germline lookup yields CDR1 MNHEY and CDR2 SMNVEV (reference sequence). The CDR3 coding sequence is TGTGCCAGCAGCCTTACAGGGGGCGTCGGCTACACCTTC. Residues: CASSLTGGVGYTF.

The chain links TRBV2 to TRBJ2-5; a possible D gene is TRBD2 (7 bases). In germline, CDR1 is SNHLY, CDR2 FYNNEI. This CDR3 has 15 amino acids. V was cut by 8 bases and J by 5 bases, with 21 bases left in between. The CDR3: CASEIRGGRGETQYF. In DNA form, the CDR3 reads TGTGCCAGCGAAATAAGGGGGGGGAGGGGGGAGACCCAGTACTTC.

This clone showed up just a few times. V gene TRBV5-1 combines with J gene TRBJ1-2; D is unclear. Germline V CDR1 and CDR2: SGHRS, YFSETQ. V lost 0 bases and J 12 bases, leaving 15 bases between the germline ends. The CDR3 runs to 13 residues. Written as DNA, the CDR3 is TGCGCCAGCAGCTTGGATACTGGGCTGGAAGACACCTTC. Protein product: CASSLDTGLEDTF.

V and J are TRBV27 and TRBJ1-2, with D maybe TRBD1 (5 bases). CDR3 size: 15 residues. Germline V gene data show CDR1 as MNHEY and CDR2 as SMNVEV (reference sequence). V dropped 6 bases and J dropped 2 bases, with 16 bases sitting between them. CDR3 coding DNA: TGTGCCAGCAGGACAGTGGGAACCCCCAACTATGGCTACACCTTC. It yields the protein CASRTVGTPNYGYTF.

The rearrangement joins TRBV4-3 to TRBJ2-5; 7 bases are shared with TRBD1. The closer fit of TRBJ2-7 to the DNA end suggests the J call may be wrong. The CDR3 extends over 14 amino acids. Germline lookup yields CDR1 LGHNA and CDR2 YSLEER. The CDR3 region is CASSDGQAAYEQYF. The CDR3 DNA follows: TGCGCCAGCAGCGATGGACAGGCCGCCTACGAGCAGTACTTC.

CDR3 nucleotide sequence: TGTGCCAGCTCACCAAGGCTAGCGGGGGGCGGGGATGAGCAGTTCTTC. Residues: CASSPRLAGGGDEQFF. The V gene is TRBV18, the J gene TRBJ2-1, with TRBD2 identical over 11 bases. Germline V lookup: CDR1 KGHSH, CDR2 LQKENI. V trimming: 2 bases; J trimming: 8 bases; junction bases outside the gene matches: 8. The CDR3 has 16 amino acids.

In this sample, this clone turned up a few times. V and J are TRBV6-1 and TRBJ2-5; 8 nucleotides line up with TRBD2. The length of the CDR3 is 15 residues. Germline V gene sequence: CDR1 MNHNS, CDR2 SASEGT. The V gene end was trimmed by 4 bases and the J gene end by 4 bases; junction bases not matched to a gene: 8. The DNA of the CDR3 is TGTGCCAGCAGTGTAGCGGGGAGGTGGAGAGAGACCCAGTACTTC. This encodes CASSVAGRWRETQYF.

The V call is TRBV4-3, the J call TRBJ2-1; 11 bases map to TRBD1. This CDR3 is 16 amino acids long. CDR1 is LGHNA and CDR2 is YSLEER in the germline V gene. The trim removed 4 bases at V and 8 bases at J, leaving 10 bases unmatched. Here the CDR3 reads CASSPSGTGGFYEQFF. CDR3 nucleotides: TGCGCCAGCAGCCCAAGCGGGACAGGGGGGTTCTATGAGCAGTTCTTC.

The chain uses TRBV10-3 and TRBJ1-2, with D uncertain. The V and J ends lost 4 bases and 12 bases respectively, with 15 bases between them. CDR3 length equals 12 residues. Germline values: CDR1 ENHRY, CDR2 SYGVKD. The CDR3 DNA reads TGTGCCATCAGTGGCGCGGGCCTGGATAACACCTTC. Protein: CAISGAGLDNTF.